Following are 28 T cell receptor beta chains from one sample sequenced in a study of naive and memory T cell subsets. An equimolar mix of two oligonucleotides served as the beta constant-region primer for TRBC1 and TRBC2. Ligated cDNA was amplified by four rounds of PCR with nested alpha and beta constant-region primers and SP2. One entry per CDR3 protein results from TCRdb running MiXCR on the UMI-ligation and nested PCR reads. This table holds 150,000 or so distinct CDR3 sequences, about 20% found once. Antigens for these TCRs are unknown. Broader study findings: Especially in CD8 cells, naive repertoires contained a few larger clonotypes, possibly CD45RA-re-expressing memory cells.

The source material was naive CD4+ T cells from blood. Every receptor here comes from a human donor in good health.

This clonotype was observed a few times. V is TRBV10-2 and J is TRBJ2-3; 7 bases match TRBD2. The CDR3 spans 18 residues. CDR1 WSHSY and CDR2 SAAADI come from the germline V gene. V gave up 0 bases and J gave up 0 bases; unmatched junction bases: 9. CDR3 sequence (DNA): TGCGCCAGCAGTGAGTCGGCTGGGCTAGCGGTTAGCACAGATACGCAGTATTTT. Amino acid sequence: CASSESAGLAVSTDTQYF.

The chain couples TRBV20-1 to TRBJ2-5; D is perhaps TRBD1 (6 bases). The CDR3 runs 13 residues. The V and J ends lost 2 bases and 5 bases respectively, with 12 bases between them. Germline V CDR1 and CDR2: DFQATT, SNEGSKA (reference sequence). CDR3 loop: CSARLGAGETQYF. CDR3 coding DNA: TGCAGTGCTAGATTGGGGGCAGGGGAGACCCAGTACTTC.

The chain is built from TRBV11-2 and TRBJ2-1, with TRBD2 matching 9 bases. Germline loops: CDR1 SGHAT, CDR2 FQNNGV. This CDR3 is built from 15 residues. The ends lost 5 bases at V and 7 bases at J; junction bases unmatched: 9. CDR3 nucleotide sequence: TGTGCCAGCAGCATCGTAGCGGGAGTTGGTAATGAGCAGTTCTTC. Translated, it gives CASSIVAGVGNEQFF.

This clonotype was found many times. The genes are TRBV24-1 and TRBJ2-3; 11 bases line up with TRBD1. Germline CDR1 reads KGHDR; CDR2 reads SFDVKD. The CDR3 runs 16 residues. J lost 4 bases, V lost 3 bases, and 5 bases had no gene match. CDR3 DNA: TGTGCCACCAGTGATCTTGGGACAGGGGGAGCAGATACGCAGTATTTT. This translates into CATSDLGTGGADTQYF.

J is TRBJ2-3 and V is TRBV4-1, with D possibly TRBD1 on 5 matching bases. The CDR3 loop spans 13 amino acids. The V and J ends lost 7 bases and 0 bases respectively, with 8 bases between them. The germline V gene has CDR1 MGHRA and CDR2 YSYEKL. The CDR3 bases are TGCGCCAGCAAGGGGATGAGCACAGATACGCAGTATTTT. This sequence encodes CASKGMSTDTQYF.

This clonotype was counted only a few times. The chain employs TRBV11-2 and TRBJ1-2, with D possibly matching TRBD1 (5 bases). CDR3 length equals 17 residues. Germline V lookup: CDR1 SGHAT, CDR2 FQNNGV. Between the trimmed V and J ends, which lost 1 base and 4 bases, there was a span of 19 bases. This CDR3 is CASSLAPGNRLGYGYTF. Here the CDR3 DNA reads TGTGCCAGCAGCTTAGCCCCAGGGAATCGGCTGGGCTATGGCTACACCTTC.

The V call is TRBV10-3, the J call TRBJ2-3, with 9 bases aligning to TRBD1. CDR3 length equals 15 residues. The germline V gene has CDR1 ENHRY and CDR2 SYGVKD. With V trimmed by 5 bases and J by 2 bases, 5 bases remained unmatched. CDR3 DNA sequence: TGTGCCATCAGTCAGGACAGGGGCTACACAGATACGCAGTATTTT. This encodes CAISQDRGYTDTQYF.

The V gene is TRBV28, the J gene TRBJ2-1; 8 bases align to TRBD2. V shed 6 bases, J shed 6 bases, and the junction held 7 bases outside the gene matches. CDR1 is MDHEN, CDR2 SYDVKM, per germline. The CDR3 sequence is 14 residues long. CDR3 sequence (DNA): TGTGCCAGCAGAAACACCGGGGGGGGCAATGAGCAGTTCTTC. It codes for CASRNTGGGNEQFF.

This clonotype was seen a few times. The chain is built from TRBV18 and TRBJ2-7; D remains unclear. Germline V gives CDR1 KGHSH, CDR2 LQKENI. The germline V and J ends were trimmed by 2 bases and 6 bases, with 5 bases remaining between them. This CDR3 contains 11 residues. CDR3 coding DNA: TGTGCCAGCTCACCAGCTACCGAGCAGTACTTC. This gives the protein CASSPATEQYF. The variable domain in full, with the rest retrieved from reference TRBV18 and TRBJ2-7, is NAGVMQNPRHLVRRRGQEARLRCSPMKGHSHVYWYRQLPEEGLKFMVYLQKENIIDESGMPKERFSAEFPKEGPSILRIQQVVRGDSAAYFCASSPATEQYFGPGTRLTVT.

This clonotype turned up a few times. One end of the junction varies from germline; a read error may be responsible. This chain uses TRBV10-3 with TRBJ2-3; no reliable D call. The germline CDR1 and CDR2 sequences are ENHRY and SYGVKD. The CDR3 is 13 amino acids. CDR3 loop: CASSKQITDTQYF. CDR3 bases: TGTGCCAGCAGTAAGCAGATCACAGATACGCAGTATTTT.

This clonotype was seen repeatedly, ten times or more. The gene calls are TRBV10-2 and TRBJ1-1; D gene ambiguous. This CDR3 has 13 amino acids. With 0 bases removed from V and 4 bases from J, the gap between germline ends came to 6 bases. Germline V gene data show CDR1 as WSHSY and CDR2 as SAAADI. This CDR3 reads CASSESGSTEAFF. CDR3 sequence (DNA): TGCGCCAGCAGTGAGTCCGGGAGCACTGAAGCTTTCTTT.

This clonotype was counted between two and nine times. CDR3 bases: TGTGCCAGCAGTGATCAACAGGGGGCCCGGGGCCATGAGCAGTTCTTC. Its translation is CASSDQQGARGHEQFF. V is TRBV25-1 and J is TRBJ2-1, with 9 bases lining up with TRBD1. Losses at the gene ends were 3 bases for V and 8 bases for J; bases not matched to a gene: 11. The CDR3 runs 16 residues. CDR1 is MGHDK, CDR2 SYGVNS, per germline.

The chain combines TRBV7-2 with TRBJ2-1, with D possibly TRBD2 on 5 matching bases. V lost 5 bases and J 0 bases, leaving 14 bases between the germline ends. The length of the CDR3 is 16 residues. Germline loops: CDR1 SGHTA, CDR2 FQGNSA. The CDR3 nucleotides are TGTGCCAGCAGCCCCGGGATATTTTTCTCCTACAATGAGCAGTTCTTC. Translating gives CASSPGIFFSYNEQFF.

A single count supports this clonotype. The chain recombines TRBV28 with TRBJ1-1; the D is unclear. V lost 5 bases and J 11 bases, leaving 15 bases between the germline ends. Looked up from germline, CDR1 is MDHEN and CDR2 is SYDVKM. CDR3 length: 12 amino acids. The CDR3: CASSAPTVSAFF. The CDR3 DNA reads as TGTGCCAGCAGTGCACCGACGGTCTCGGCTTTCTTT.

This chain links TRBV12-3 or TRBV12-4 with TRBJ1-1, with D possibly matching TRBD1 (5 bases). Trimming pared 4 bases from V and 0 bases from J, leaving 18 bases between. This CDR3 spans 17 amino acids. The CDR3 DNA reads as TGTGCCAGCAGTTCAGGGTCGGGCCAAAAAATGAACACTGAAGCTTTCTTT. Residues: CASSSGSGQKMNTEAFF.

This clonotype was detected many times. The genes are TRBV28 and TRBJ1-2; tentatively, D is TRBD1 (6 bases). Trimming removed 6 bases from V and 3 bases from J, with 11 bases in between. The CDR3 has 13 amino acids. Looked up from germline, CDR1 is MDHEN and CDR2 is SYDVKM. The CDR3 DNA reads as TGTGCCAGCAGCCACGCAGGGGACTATGGCTACACCTTC. It is translated as CASSHAGDYGYTF.

This clonotype was observed at least ten times. V gene TRBV29-1 combines with J gene TRBJ2-3; D is unresolved. This CDR3 has 11 amino acids. With 3 bases removed from V and 2 bases from J, the gap between germline ends came to 3 bases. Germline values: CDR1 SQVTM, CDR2 ANQGSEA. The CDR3 spells CSVDFTDTQYF. CDR3 bases: TGCAGCGTTGATTTCACAGATACGCAGTATTTT.

Written as DNA, the CDR3 is TGTGCCAGCACGTTAGACAGGGGAGCAGATACGCAGTATTTT. It encodes CASTLDRGADTQYF. The chain recombines TRBV6-1 with TRBJ2-3; 8 bases map to TRBD1. CDR3 length equals 14 residues. V was clipped by 7 bases and J by 4 bases; unmatched bases: 7. Germline V gene sequence: CDR1 MNHNS, CDR2 SASEGT.

This clonotype was observed a few times. The chain links TRBV7-2 to TRBJ2-7; 11 nucleotides align to TRBD2. V trimming: 2 bases; J trimming: 7 bases; junction bases outside the gene matches: 4. This CDR3 contains 14 residues. The V gene's germline CDR1 is SGHTA and CDR2 FQGNSA. CDR3 amino acids: CASSLPSGRWEQYF. The CDR3 DNA is TGTGCCAGCAGCTTACCTAGCGGGAGGTGGGAGCAGTACTTC.

The chain recombines TRBV29-1 with TRBJ2-1, with 9 bases matching TRBD2. The CDR3 is 14 amino acids. Germline CDR1 SQVTM, CDR2 ANQGSEA. V shed 7 bases, J shed 9 bases, and the junction held 13 bases outside the gene matches. CDR3 coding DNA: TGCAGCGGGAGTAGCGGGAGATCAACGGGTGAGCAGTTCTTC. It encodes CSGSSGRSTGEQFF.

This clonotype was observed at least ten times. V is TRBV10-3 and J is TRBJ2-1; TRBD2 matches 11 bases. CDR3 length: 15 residues. V gave up 10 bases and J gave up 3 bases; unmatched junction bases: 8. Germline CDR1 reads ENHRY; CDR2 reads SYGVKD. The CDR3 sequence: CATSTSGSNYNEQFF. The CDR3 nucleotides read TGTGCCACTTCTACTAGCGGGAGTAACTACAATGAGCAGTTCTTC.

Only a few counts were recorded for this clonotype. The genes are TRBV6-1 and TRBJ2-7; D tentatively reads TRBD1 or TRBD2 (5 bases each). V was trimmed by 10 bases and J by 3 bases, leaving 19 bases between them. The CDR3 has 14 amino acids. Germline V CDR1 and CDR2: MNHNS, SASEGT. For the CDR3, the DNA is TGTGCCATCCAACCCTACGTGAGGGGCTACGAGCAGTACTTC. This encodes CAIQPYVRGYEQYF.

The V and J genes are TRBV24-1 and TRBJ1-5; D gene unclear. Trimming took 4 bases from V and 2 from J, leaving 2 bases between them. Germline assignment: CDR1 KGHDR and CDR2 SFDVKD. CDR3 length: 12 amino acids. CDR3 in DNA: TGTGCCACCAGTGACGGCAATCAGCCCCAGCATTTT. This sequence encodes CATSDGNQPQHF.

CDR3 nucleotides: TGCAGTGCTAGACGAAGCGGGGAGCAGTTCTTC. It yields the protein CSARRSGEQFF. The rearrangement links TRBV20-1 to TRBJ2-1; a possible D gene is TRBD2 (6 bases). Trimming cost V 2 bases and J 10 bases, with 9 bases left between them. The CDR3 consists of 11 residues. Germline V gives CDR1 DFQATT, CDR2 SNEGSKA (reference sequence).

This clonotype was counted a few times. The J gene is TRBJ1-1, the V gene TRBV20-1; the D is unclear. CDR1 and CDR2 (germline): DFQATT, SNEGSKA (reference sequence). Deletions cut 4 bases from V and 7 bases from J, with 13 bases between. CDR3 size: 12 residues. The CDR3 DNA reads TGCAGTGCTACGGACGGAGGGTTTGAAGCTTTCTTT. This gives the protein CSATDGGFEAFF.

The chain uses TRBV28 and TRBJ2-7; D is perhaps TRBD1 (6 bases). Germline V gene lookup returns CDR1 MDHEN and CDR2 SYDVKM. V shed 2 bases and J shed 5 bases, with 13 bases lying between them. The CDR3 runs to 14 residues. The CDR3 sequence: CASSLGGQSDEQYF. The CDR3 nucleotides are TGTGCCAGCAGTTTAGGGGGACAATCCGACGAGCAGTACTTC.

V is TRBV28 and J is TRBJ2-3; D unresolved. CDR1 is MDHEN, CDR2 SYDVKM, per germline. The length of the CDR3 is 13 residues. The V end was cut by 2 bases, the J end by 6 bases, with 9 bases between. As DNA, the CDR3 is TGTGCCAGCAGTTTACTATCTTCCGATACGCAGTATTTT. It encodes CASSLLSSDTQYF.

This clonotype was seen a handful of times. The rearrangement uses TRBV6-6 and TRBJ2-7; the D gene is possibly TRBD2 (7 bases). V shed 0 bases and J shed 0 bases, with 9 bases lying between them. The CDR3 runs 15 residues. Germline CDR1 and CDR2: MNHNY and SVGAGI (reference sequence). The CDR3 coding sequence is TGTGCCAGCAGTTACTCGGGGGGGGCCTCCTACGAGCAGTACTTC. This encodes CASSYSGGASYEQYF.